This TCR beta chain is drawn from a study of blood T cells in healthy people across ages. Study-level findings and limits: Unsorted PBMCs ruled out conclusive naive versus antigen-experienced comparison. Considered underestimates were the diversity estimates obtained from one million T cells. Relative to aged donors, long-lived donors carried more naive CD4+ cells and displayed higher diversity.

V was shortened by 0 bases and J by 9 bases, with 19 bases between the two germline ends. The CDR3 consists of 15 residues. Germline V gene lookup returns CDR1 SGHKS and CDR2 YYEKEE (reference sequence). A second PCR, run for roughly 7 to 11 cycles, used a sample-barcoded 5' primer plus a J-beta primer mix. MiXCR, run by TCRdb on the 5' RACE reads, gives a single entry per CDR3 protein. There are about 1.5 million distinct CDR3 sequences in the sample; about 40% occur only once, and 7% to 9% lies in the top ten. This clonotype showed up just a few times. Antigen specificity is unknown. Investigators took roughly 9.5 milliliters of peripheral blood from every donor.

This sequence originates from a woman between 18 and 30 years old in good health. Sequenced input: blood. The chain has TRBV5-5 and TRBJ2-7; either TRBD1 or TRBD2 may fit D (5 bases each). CDR3 protein: CASSLGGADLFVQYF. CDR3 DNA sequence: TGTGCCAGCAGCTTGGGAGGGGCAGACTTATTTGTGCAGTACTTC.